These 15 T cell receptor beta chains were all obtained from the same sample, sequenced in a study of T cells after yellow fever vaccination. TCRdb fed the 5' RACE reads into MiXCR, producing one record per CDR3 protein. The table lists some 240,000 distinct CDR3 sequences, 3.6% of them singletons, with about 20% in the top ten. This specimen was PBMCs, taken 15 days after the yellow fever booster vaccination. The receptors here all came from a man between 18 and 29 years old who received the YFV17D yellow fever vaccine.

The chain is built from TRBV2 and TRBJ2-2; tentatively, D is TRBD2 (5 bases). Germline lookup yields CDR1 SNHLY and CDR2 FYNNEI. The CDR3 is 11 amino acids. Trimming took 6 bases from V and 8 from J, leaving 7 bases between them. CDR3 DNA sequence: TGTGCCAGCAGCGGGGTTGGGGAGCTGTTTTTT. It codes for CASSGVGELFF.

This clonotype was seen many times. The chain combines TRBV20-1 with TRBJ1-1; D is ambiguous. This CDR3 is 13 amino acids long. CDR1 DFQATT and CDR2 SNEGSKA come from the germline V gene (reference sequence). The germline V and J ends were trimmed by 5 bases and 0 bases, with 10 bases remaining between them. The CDR3 spells CSAPRELNTEAFF. CDR3 bases: TGCAGTGCTCCACGGGAGCTGAACACTGAAGCTTTCTTT.

There are many counts of this clonotype. Written as DNA, the CDR3 is TGCAGCGTTGATGACCCACGAGACAGCACAGATACGCAGTATTTT. Residues: CSVDDPRDSTDTQYF. This sequence joins TRBV29-1 and TRBJ2-3, with no clear D. Germline-derived CDR1 and CDR2 are SQVTM and ANQGSEA. This CDR3 has 15 residues. V lost 3 bases and J lost 0, with 13 bases in between.

This clonotype appeared many times. The chain couples TRBV20-1 to TRBJ1-1; a possible D gene is TRBD1 (6 bases). The CDR3 has 13 amino acids. Trimming removed 2 bases at V and 1 base at J, with 8 bases between. Germline CDR1 reads DFQATT; CDR2 reads SNEGSKA (reference sequence). In DNA, the CDR3 is TGCAGTGCTAGAAGGACAGAGAACACTGAAGCTTTCTTT. It is translated as CSARRTENTEAFF.

This clonotype was detected ten times or more. The rearrangement joins TRBV12-3 or TRBV12-4 to TRBJ2-7, with D perhaps assigned TRBD1 or TRBD2 (5 bases each). CDR3 length: 13 amino acids. V lost 4 bases to trimming and J lost 6 bases, with 13 bases between them. The CDR3 loop reads CASSSPPGAEQYF. The CDR3 DNA reads TGTGCCAGCAGTTCACCCCCCGGGGCCGAGCAGTACTTC.

This clonotype was recorded many times. V and J are TRBV7-4 and TRBJ2-7; 12 bases are shared with TRBD2. The CDR3 is 15 residues long. Losses at the gene ends were 5 bases for V and 4 bases for J; bases not matched to a gene: 6. The germline CDR1 and CDR2 sequences are SGHVT and SQSDAQ. The CDR3 reads CASSPTSGGFYEQYV. In DNA, the CDR3 is TGTGCCAGCAGCCCCACTAGCGGGGGGTTTTACGAGCAGTACGTC.

There are many counts of this clonotype. The chain joins TRBV19 to TRBJ1-5; D remains ambiguous. V was cut by 10 bases and J by 9 bases, with 13 bases left in between. The CDR3 sequence is 11 residues long. Germline CDR1 is LNHDA and CDR2 is SQIVND (reference sequence). CDR3 loop: CATSTAGPQHF. CDR3 DNA: TGTGCCACCAGCACGGCAGGGCCCCAGCATTTT.

A note on this clonotype: This may arise from a read error, as a much more abundant clone is one base away. The V and J genes are TRBV5-6 and TRBJ1-1, with no clear D. This CDR3 is 12 amino acids long. Germline V CDR1 and CDR2: SGHDT, YYEEEE. The V gene lost 9 bases and the J gene lost 6 bases, with 15 bases spanning the gap. The CDR3 DNA follows: TGTGCCATCAGTCTGGGGTTTGCTGAAGCTTTCTTT. This gives the protein CAISLGFAEAFF.

This clonotype has at least ten counts. The chain uses TRBV7-9 and TRBJ1-2; D is unclear. The CDR3 runs to 15 residues. Germline lookup yields CDR1 SEHNR and CDR2 FQNEAQ (reference sequence). Between the trimmed V and J ends, which lost 5 bases and 0 bases, there was a span of 13 bases. Here the CDR3 DNA reads TGTGCCAGCAGCCCACGACGTCAGTCTAACTATGGCTACACCTTC. This codes for CASSPRRQSNYGYTF.

This clonotype was counted at least ten times. V gene TRBV7-2 combines with J gene TRBJ2-2; the D call may be TRBD1 or TRBD2 (5 bases each). With 6 bases removed from V and 7 bases from J, the gap between germline ends came to 15 bases. Germline lookup yields CDR1 SGHTA and CDR2 FQGNSA. This CDR3 region has 14 residues. CDR3 region: CASSPGVGDGELFF. The DNA of the CDR3 is TGTGCCAGCAGTCCCGGCGTGGGGGACGGGGAGCTGTTTTTT.

This clonotype was seen many times. This rearrangement joins TRBV6-2 or TRBV6-3 to TRBJ2-3; D perhaps matches TRBD2 (7 bases). From germline, CDR1 is MNHEY and CDR2 SVGEGT. The CDR3 runs 16 residues. With 2 bases removed from V and 2 bases from J, the gap between germline ends came to 14 bases. CDR3 sequence reads: CASSYDIGGPTDTQYF. CDR3 nucleotides: TGTGCCAGCAGTTACGACATCGGGGGGCCCACAGATACGCAGTATTTT.

This clonotype was counted ten times or more. The chain uses TRBV25-1 and TRBJ2-7; TRBD2 might be the D (5 bases). The V end was cut by 1 base, the J end by 4 bases, with 14 bases between. There are 15 residues in the CDR3. Germline V gives CDR1 MGHDK, CDR2 SYGVNS. The CDR3 loop is CASSESFEGLYEQYF. The CDR3 coding sequence is TGTGCCAGCAGTGAATCCTTTGAGGGATTGTACGAGCAGTACTTC.

This clonotype was observed a handful of times. The V call is TRBV7-9, the J call TRBJ2-7, with D tentatively TRBD2 (6 bases). Trimming removed 8 bases at V and 2 bases at J, with 19 bases between. The CDR3 extends over 15 amino acids. CDR1 SEHNR and CDR2 FQNEAQ come from the germline V gene (reference sequence). The CDR3 loop is CASSNGGEWTYEQYF. CDR3 DNA: TGTGCCAGCTCCAACGGCGGGGAATGGACCTACGAGCAGTACTTC.

At least ten counts were recorded for this clonotype. CDR3: CASSALGSSYEQYV. CDR3 nucleotide sequence: TGTGCCAGCAGCGCTTTAGGCTCCTCCTACGAGCAGTACGTC. The rearrangement joins TRBV13 to TRBJ2-7, with unresolved D. CDR1 and CDR2 (germline): PRHDT, FYEKMQ (reference sequence). V lost 5 bases to trimming and J lost 0 bases, with 11 bases between them. The CDR3 consists of 14 residues.

As concerns this clonotype: With a much larger clone just one base away, this may be a read error. The genes are TRBV5-5 and TRBJ1-1; D not certain. The CDR3 runs to 11 residues. Germline CDR1 reads SGHKS; CDR2 reads YYEKEE (reference sequence). The DNA for the CDR3 is TGTGCCAGCAGCGATAGCGCTGAAGCTTACTTT. Protein sequence: CASSDSAEAYF.